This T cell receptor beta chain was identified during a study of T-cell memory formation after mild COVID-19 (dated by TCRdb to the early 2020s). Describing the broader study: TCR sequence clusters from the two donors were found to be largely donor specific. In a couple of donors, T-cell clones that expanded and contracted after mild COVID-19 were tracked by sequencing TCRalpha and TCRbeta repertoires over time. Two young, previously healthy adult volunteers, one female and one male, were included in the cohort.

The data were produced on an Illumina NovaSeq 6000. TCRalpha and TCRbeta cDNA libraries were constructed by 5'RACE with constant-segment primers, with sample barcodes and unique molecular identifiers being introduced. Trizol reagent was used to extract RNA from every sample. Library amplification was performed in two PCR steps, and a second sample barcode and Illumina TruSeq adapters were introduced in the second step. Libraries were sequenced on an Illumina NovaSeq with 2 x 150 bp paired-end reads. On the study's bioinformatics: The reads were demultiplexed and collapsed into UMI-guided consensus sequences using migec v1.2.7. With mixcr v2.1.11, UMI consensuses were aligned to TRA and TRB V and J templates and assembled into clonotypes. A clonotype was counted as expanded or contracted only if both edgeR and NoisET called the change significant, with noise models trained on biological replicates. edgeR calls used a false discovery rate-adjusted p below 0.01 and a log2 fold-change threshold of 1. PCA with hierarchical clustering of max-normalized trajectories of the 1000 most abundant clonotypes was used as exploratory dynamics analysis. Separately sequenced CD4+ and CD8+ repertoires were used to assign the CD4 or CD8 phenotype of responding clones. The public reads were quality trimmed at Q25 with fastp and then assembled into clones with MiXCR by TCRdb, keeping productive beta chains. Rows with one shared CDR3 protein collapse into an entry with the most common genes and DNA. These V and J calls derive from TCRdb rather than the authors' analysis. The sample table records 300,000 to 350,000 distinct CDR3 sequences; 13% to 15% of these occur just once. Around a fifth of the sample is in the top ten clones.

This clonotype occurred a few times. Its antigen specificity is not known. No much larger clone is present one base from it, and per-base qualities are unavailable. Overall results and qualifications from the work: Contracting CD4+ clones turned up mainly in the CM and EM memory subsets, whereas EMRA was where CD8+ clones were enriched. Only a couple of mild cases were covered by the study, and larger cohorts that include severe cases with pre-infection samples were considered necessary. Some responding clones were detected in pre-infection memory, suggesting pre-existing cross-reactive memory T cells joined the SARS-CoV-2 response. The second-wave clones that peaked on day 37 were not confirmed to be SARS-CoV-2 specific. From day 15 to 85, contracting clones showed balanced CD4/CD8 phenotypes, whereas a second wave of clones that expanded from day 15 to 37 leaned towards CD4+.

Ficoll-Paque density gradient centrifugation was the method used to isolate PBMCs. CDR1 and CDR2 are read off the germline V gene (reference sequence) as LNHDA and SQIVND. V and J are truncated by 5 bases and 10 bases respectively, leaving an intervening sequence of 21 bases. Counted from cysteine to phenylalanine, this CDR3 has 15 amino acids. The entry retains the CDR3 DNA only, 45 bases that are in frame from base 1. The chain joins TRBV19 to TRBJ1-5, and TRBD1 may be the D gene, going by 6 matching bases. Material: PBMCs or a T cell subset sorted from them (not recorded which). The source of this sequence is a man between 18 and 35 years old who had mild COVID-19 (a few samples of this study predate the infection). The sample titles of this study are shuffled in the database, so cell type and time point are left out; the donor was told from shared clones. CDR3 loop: CASSPNSGSQGPQHF. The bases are TGTGCCAGTAGTCCAAACTCGGGGTCACAGGGACCCCAGCATTTT.